This record looks at one T cell receptor (beta chain) sequence and its context. No cognate antigen has been identified for it. Base qualities are missing; no much larger clone stands one base away. The sample is drawn from a study of blood T cell repertoires in COVID-19 (dated by TCRdb to 2019 to 2021). At the level of the whole study: Collaborator samples came from the United States, Italy and Spain and covered acute and convalescent phases of COVID-19. The material from the prospective study consisted of cDNA or gDNA derived from T cells, B-cell-depleted T cells, or PBMCs. Deeply sampled blood TCRbeta repertoires from subjects exposed to, actively infected with, or recovered from COVID-19 were included in the dataset. The repertoires were released in a freely available public database meant as a resource for research on the immune response to SARS-CoV-2. The samples were drawn from the first 160 participants of the ongoing ImmuneRACE study and from roughly 1,300 subjects provided by 6 global collaborators. Sample metadata almost always included a de-identified subject ID, COVID-19 status, age in years and sex. Where available, HLA class I and class II types were taken from metadata supplied by the sample provider and were not determined by assay-based typing.

Study-wide findings and limitations: How much clinical and demographic metadata was included differed by source and by participant, and the metadata was provided uncurated.

Reading from cysteine to phenylalanine, the CDR3 counts 16 amino acids. This entry keeps only the CDR3 DNA: 48 bases, framed from base 1. V is cut back by 4 bases and J by 5 bases, with 11 bases in the junction unmatched. Reading the germline V gene gives CDR1 SGHVS and CDR2 FNYEAQ. TCRbeta CDR3 regions were amplified from genomic DNA by means of the immunoSEQ Assay, a bias-controlled multiplex PCR. The authors' pipeline ran thus. The number of nucleated cells in each sample was estimated from the amplification of reference gene primers within the assay. To quantify the absolute abundance of each unique TCRbeta CDR3 rearrangement, sequence reads were collapsed and filtered. Productive Simpson clonality was computed per sample as the square root of Simpson's diversity index over productive rearrangements. This is the immuneACCESS table as TCRdb keeps it, with only in-frame sequences that have V and J called. A part of the clones is gone; compared with another copy, unresolved V genes explain less than half, and the rest is unexplained. D and trimming come from the DNA, and the V and J calls and clone size come from that table. This sample is represented by 50,000 to 65,000 clones; 81% of them were singletons. The top ten constitute roughly 4.8% of the sample.

Whole blood was collected in K2EDTA tubes by collaborating institutions according to the institutions' own protocols. For TCRbeta analysis, collaborators shipped samples as frozen whole blood, isolated PBMCs, or DNA extracted from either of those sample types. The sample comprised peripheral blood. The chain uses TRBV7-6 and TRBJ2-5; TRBD2 fits 9 bases in the junction. This clonotype was sampled from a woman aged 55-69 years with acute or convalescent COVID-19. The nucleotide sequence is TGTGCCAGCAGCTCCCTTTTAGCGGGGGTTAGGGAGACCCAGTACTTC. This yields the protein CASSSLLAGVRETQYF.